The entry below gives a single T cell receptor (beta chain) sequence along with its context. Its antigen is not known. The record originates from a study of shared clonotypes between healthy human individuals. Study information: The study used three CD4 naive, three CD4 memory, two CD8 naive and one CD8 memory plate per donor.

Clones were read by immunoSEQ multiplex PCR, and TCRdb kept only the in-frame ones, dropping some. This table holds more than 1.2 million clones, 98% found once. General observations from the study: Compared with memory subsets, naive subsets generally had larger estimated richness.

With 4 bases removed from V and 5 bases from J, the gap between germline ends came to 9 bases. CDR1 and CDR2 from the germline V gene are SGHRS and YFSETQ. CDR3 length: 12 amino acids. This clonotype was sampled from a man aged 25 to 40 in good health. The sequenced sample was naive CD4+ T cells sorted from blood. Regarding subset: CD45RA+ positively selected. This sequence joins TRBV5-1 and TRBJ2-5; unclear D gene. CDR3 loop: CASSVASETQYF. CDR3 sequence (DNA): TGCGCCAGCAGCGTCGCGAGCGAGACCCAGTACTTC.